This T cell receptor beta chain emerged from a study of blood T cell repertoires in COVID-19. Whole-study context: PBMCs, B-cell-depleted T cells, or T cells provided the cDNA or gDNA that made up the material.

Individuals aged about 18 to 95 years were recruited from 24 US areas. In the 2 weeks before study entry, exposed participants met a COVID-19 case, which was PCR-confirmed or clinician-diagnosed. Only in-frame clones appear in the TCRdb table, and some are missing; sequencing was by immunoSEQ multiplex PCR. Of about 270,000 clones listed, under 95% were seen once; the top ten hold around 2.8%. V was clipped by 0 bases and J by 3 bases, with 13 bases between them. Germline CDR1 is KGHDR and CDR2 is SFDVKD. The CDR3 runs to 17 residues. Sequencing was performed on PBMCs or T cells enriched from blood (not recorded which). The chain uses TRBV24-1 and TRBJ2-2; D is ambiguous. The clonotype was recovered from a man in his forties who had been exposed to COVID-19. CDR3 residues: CATSDLQSRSYTGELFF. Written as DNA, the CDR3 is TGTGCCACCAGTGATTTGCAGTCCCGGAGTTACACCGGGGAGCTGTTTTTT.